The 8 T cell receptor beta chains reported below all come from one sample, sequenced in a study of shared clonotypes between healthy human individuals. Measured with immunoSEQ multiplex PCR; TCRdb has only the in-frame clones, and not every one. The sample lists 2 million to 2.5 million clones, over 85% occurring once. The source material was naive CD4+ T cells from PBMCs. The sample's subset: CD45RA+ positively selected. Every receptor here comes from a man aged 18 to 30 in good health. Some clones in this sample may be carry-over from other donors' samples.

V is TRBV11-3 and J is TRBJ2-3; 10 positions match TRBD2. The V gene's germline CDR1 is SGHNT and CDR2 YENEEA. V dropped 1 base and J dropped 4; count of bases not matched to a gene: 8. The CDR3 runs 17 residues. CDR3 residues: CASSLGRASGSADTQYF. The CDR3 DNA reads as TGTGCCAGCAGCTTAGGGAGAGCTAGCGGGAGTGCAGATACGCAGTATTTT.

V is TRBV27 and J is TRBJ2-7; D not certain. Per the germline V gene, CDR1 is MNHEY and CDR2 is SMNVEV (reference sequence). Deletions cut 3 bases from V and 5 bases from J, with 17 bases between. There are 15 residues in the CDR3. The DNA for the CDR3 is TGTGCCAGCAGTTTTCATAATGGGTTCGGCAACGAGCAGTACTTC. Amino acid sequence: CASSFHNGFGNEQYF.

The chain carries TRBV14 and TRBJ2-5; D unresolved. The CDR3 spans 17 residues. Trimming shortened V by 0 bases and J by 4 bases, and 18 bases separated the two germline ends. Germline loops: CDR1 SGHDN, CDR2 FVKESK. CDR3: CASSQDLIGWRRETQYF. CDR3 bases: TGTGCCAGCAGCCAAGATCTTATCGGGTGGCGGCGAGAGACCCAGTACTTC.

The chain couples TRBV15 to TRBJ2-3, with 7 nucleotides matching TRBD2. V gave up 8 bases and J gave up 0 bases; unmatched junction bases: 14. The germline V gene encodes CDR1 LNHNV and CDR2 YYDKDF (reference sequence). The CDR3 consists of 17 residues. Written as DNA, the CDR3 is TGTGCCACCCGAAAGGGCGGGAGCTCCCTTAGCACAGATACGCAGTATTTT. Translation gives CATRKGGSSLSTDTQYF.

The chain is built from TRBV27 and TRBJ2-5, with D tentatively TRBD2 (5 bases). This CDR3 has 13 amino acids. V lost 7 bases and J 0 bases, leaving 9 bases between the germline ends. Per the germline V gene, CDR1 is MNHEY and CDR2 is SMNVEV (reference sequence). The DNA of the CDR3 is TGTGCCAGCACCACGGGAAACCAAGAGACCCAGTACTTC. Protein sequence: CASTTGNQETQYF.

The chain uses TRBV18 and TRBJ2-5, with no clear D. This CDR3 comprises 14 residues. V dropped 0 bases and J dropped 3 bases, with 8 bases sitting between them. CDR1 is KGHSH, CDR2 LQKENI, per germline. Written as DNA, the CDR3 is TGTGCCAGCTCACCACCGGTTGTGAAAGAGACCCAGTACTTC. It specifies CASSPPVVKETQYF.

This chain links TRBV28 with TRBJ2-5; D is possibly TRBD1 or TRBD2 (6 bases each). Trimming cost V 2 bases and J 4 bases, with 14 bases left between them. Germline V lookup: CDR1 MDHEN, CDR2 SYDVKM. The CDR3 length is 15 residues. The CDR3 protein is CASSLHRAGLETQYF. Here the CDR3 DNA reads TGTGCCAGCAGTTTACACAGGGCGGGGTTAGAGACCCAGTACTTC.

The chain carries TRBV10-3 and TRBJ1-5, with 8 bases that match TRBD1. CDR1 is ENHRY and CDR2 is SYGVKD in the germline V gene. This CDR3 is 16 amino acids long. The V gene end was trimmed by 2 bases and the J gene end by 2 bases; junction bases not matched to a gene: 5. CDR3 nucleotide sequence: TGTGCCATCAGTGAGCACAGGGGGGACGGCAATCAGCCCCAGCATTTT. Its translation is CAISEHRGDGNQPQHF.